The 21 T cell receptor beta chains reported below all come from one sample, sequenced in a study of blood T cell repertoires in COVID-19. Method: immunoSEQ multiplex PCR; TCRdb's copy keeps in-frame clones and lacks some. In the table there are some 260,000 clones, 75% to 95% of which are singletons. The sample comprised PBMCs or T cells enriched from blood (not recorded which). Source of these receptors: a woman aged 18 to 35 who had recovered from COVID-19.

The rearrangement links TRBV5-1 to TRBJ2-2; the D is unclear. The CDR3 is made up of 14 amino acids. Germline values: CDR1 SGHRS, CDR2 YFSETQ. V lost 5 bases, J lost 0 bases, and 8 bases lay in between. CDR3 region: CASSERTNTGELFF. The CDR3 coding sequence is TGCGCCAGCAGTGAGAGAACGAACACCGGGGAGCTGTTTTTT.

V is TRBV15 and J is TRBJ1-3; 7 bases fit TRBD1. Germline CDR1 reads LNHNV; CDR2 reads YYDKDF (reference sequence). V trimming: 5 bases; J trimming: 0 bases; junction bases outside the gene matches: 4. The CDR3 has 15 residues. Here the CDR3 DNA reads TGTGCCACCAGCTGGGGACAGCGCTCTGGAAACACCATATATTTT. Its translation: CATSWGQRSGNTIYF.

This chain uses TRBV4-1 with TRBJ2-3, with 7 bases fitting TRBD2. CDR1 and CDR2 (germline): MGHRA, YSYEKL. The CDR3 has 19 amino acids. V dropped 1 base and J dropped 2; count of bases not matched to a gene: 15. CDR3 DNA sequence: TGCGCCAGCAGCCAAGGCGGGGGTCGTAGCGGTGGGTACACAGATACGCAGTATTTT. Encoded protein: CASSQGGGRSGGYTDTQYF.

V usage is TRBV7-8 and J usage is TRBJ1-1; TRBD1 aligns across 8 bases. With 5 bases clipped from V and 1 base from J, the junction kept 3 bases outside the gene matches. The CDR3 runs to 14 residues. In germline, CDR1 is SGHVS, CDR2 FQNEAQ. CDR3 nucleotide sequence: TGTGCCAGCAGCGGACAGGGAGGGAACACTGAAGCTTTCTTT. Translated: CASSGQGGNTEAFF.

The J gene is TRBJ1-2, the V gene TRBV18, with D possibly TRBD1 on 5 matching bases. CDR3 size: 14 residues. V was clipped by 6 bases and J by 0 bases, with 11 bases between them. Germline CDR1 reads KGHSH; CDR2 reads LQKENI. The CDR3 nucleotides are TGTGCCAGCTCGCCGACAGAATCTAACTATGGCTACACCTTC. Amino acids: CASSPTESNYGYTF. Complete variable domain (other parts from reference TRBV18 and TRBJ1-2): NAGVMQNPRHLVRRRGQEARLRCSPMKGHSHVYWYRQLPEEGLKFMVYLQKENIIDESGMPKERFSAEFPKEGPSILRIQQVVRGDSAAYFCASSPTESNYGYTFGSGTRLTVV.

The rearrangement uses TRBV5-1 and TRBJ1-2, with 9 bases aligning to TRBD1. This CDR3 comprises 17 residues. Trimming took 0 bases from V and 8 from J; bases not matched to a gene: 14. Germline V CDR1 and CDR2: SGHRS, YFSETQ. In DNA form, the CDR3 reads TGCGCCAGCAGCTTGGCCGGGGGTCAACAGGGGGCTGGCGGCTACACCTTC. It specifies CASSLAGGQQGAGGYTF.

This clone was seen a handful of times. The chain couples TRBV5-1 to TRBJ2-2; the match to TRBD1 covers 7 bases. Germline V gene sequence: CDR1 SGHRS, CDR2 YFSETQ. CDR3 length equals 15 residues. Trimming took 0 bases from V and 8 from J; bases not matched to a gene: 7. The CDR3 coding sequence is TGCGCCAGCAGCTTGGTTCAGGGGGACGGAGGGGAGCTGTTTTTT. Its translation is CASSLVQGDGGELFF.

This clone was recorded only once. This chain's CDR3 is CASIGPGMRSKPNYEQYF. The CDR3 DNA is TGTGCCAGCATTGGGCCGGGGATGCGGTCAAAACCAAACTACGAGCAGTACTTC. The chain couples TRBV27 to TRBJ2-7; possible D gene TRBD2, 5 bases. The V and J ends lost 7 bases and 3 bases respectively, with 28 bases between them. From germline, CDR1 is MNHEY and CDR2 SMNVEV (reference sequence). CDR3 length: 18 residues.

This clone was observed a few times. This sequence joins TRBV28 and TRBJ2-7; D possibly corresponds to TRBD2 (6 bases). Deletions cut 11 bases from V and 2 bases from J, with 13 bases between. The CDR3 spans 12 residues. Germline loops: CDR1 MDHEN, CDR2 SYDVKM. The CDR3 loop reads CAVSGVPYEQYF. In DNA form, the CDR3 reads TGTGCCGTCTCGGGGGTTCCCTACGAGCAGTACTTC.

This clone was detected once. This chain uses TRBV14 with TRBJ2-5; D not certain. Germline CDR1 and CDR2: SGHDN and FVKESK. The V gene lost 0 bases and the J gene lost 5 bases, with 13 bases spanning the gap. The CDR3 runs 15 residues. CDR3 sequence (DNA): TGTGCCAGCAGCCAAGAAGGCAGGCCTCTCGAGACCCAGTACTTC. This sequence encodes CASSQEGRPLETQYF.

The chain has TRBV3-1 (or the pseudogene TRBV3-2) and TRBJ1-2; D is possibly TRBD1 (5 bases). The V gene's germline CDR1 is LGHDT and CDR2 YNNKEL (reference sequence). The CDR3 is made up of 18 amino acids. V shed 0 bases and J shed 3 bases, with 20 bases lying between them. The CDR3 DNA reads as TGTGCCAGCAGCCAAGACTATACCCGACAGACCCTCTACTATGGCTACACCTTC. It translates to CASSQDYTRQTLYYGYTF.

This chain links TRBV29-1 with TRBJ1-4; D is undetermined. This CDR3 comprises 13 residues. V was shortened by 4 bases and J by 8 bases, with 14 bases between the two germline ends. Germline CDR1 and CDR2: SQVTM and ANQGSEA. CDR3 sequence (DNA): TGCAGCGTTGGGGGAGGAGCGGGAGAAAAACTGTTTTTT. It specifies CSVGGGAGEKLFF.

J is TRBJ1-2 and V is TRBV11-3, with 7 nucleotides matching TRBD1. Germline CDR1 reads SGHNT; CDR2 reads YENEEA. The CDR3 consists of 13 residues. The V segment lost 0 bases and the J segment 12 bases; nucleotides outside the gene matches: 7. CDR3 protein: CASSLEGGRGNTF. The CDR3 bases are TGTGCCAGCAGCTTAGAAGGGGGCCGTGGGAACACCTTC.

The chain couples TRBV5-4 to TRBJ1-2, with 7 bases identical to TRBD1. Germline V lookup: CDR1 SGHNT, CDR2 YYREEE (reference sequence). CDR3 length: 15 amino acids. Trimming removed 2 bases from V and 4 bases from J; junction bases left unmatched: 8. DNA of the CDR3: TGTGCCAGCAGCTTTGGGGACAGCTCTCTCTATGGCTACACCTTC. Its protein is CASSFGDSSLYGYTF.

The rearrangement uses TRBV19 and TRBJ2-3; no clear D. Germline CDR1 LNHDA, CDR2 SQIVND (reference sequence). The V gene lost 5 bases and the J gene lost 3 bases, with 12 bases spanning the gap. The CDR3 is 14 amino acids. The CDR3 coding sequence is TGTGCCAGTAGTGGAACCTCGGGTACAGATACGCAGTATTTT. It yields the protein CASSGTSGTDTQYF.

The chain is built from TRBV9 and TRBJ1-5; D is unresolved. The ends were cut back, 7 bases at V and 5 bases at J, with 7 bases in the middle. The germline V gene has CDR1 SGDLS and CDR2 YYNGEE. The CDR3 totals 11 residues. CDR3 sequence reads: CASGEYQPQHF. DNA for the CDR3: TGTGCCAGCGGGGAGTATCAGCCCCAGCATTTT.

The chain uses TRBV9 and TRBJ1-2; no clear D gene. Germline lookup yields CDR1 SGDLS and CDR2 YYNGEE. V lost 4 bases to trimming and J lost 5 bases, with 27 bases between them. This CDR3 is built from 18 residues. Here the CDR3 reads CASSPLTGSRDNVYGYTF. For the CDR3, the DNA is TGTGCCAGCAGCCCCCTTACTGGGAGCAGAGATAATGTATATGGCTACACCTTC.

The chain is built from TRBV27 and TRBJ1-2; D is unresolved. CDR1 and CDR2 from the germline V gene are MNHEY and SMNVEV (reference sequence). Trimming shortened V by 7 bases and J by 0 bases, and 18 bases separated the two germline ends. This CDR3 has 16 residues. The CDR3 region has the DNA TGTGCCAGCACCCGCAGGAGCGGCCAAGCTAACTATGGCTACACCTTC. Translated: CASTRRSGQANYGYTF.

This clone came up once. The chain joins TRBV5-3 to TRBJ1-4, with TRBD1 as a possible D gene (5 bases). TRBV5-3 belongs to the ORF category, with a function that is uncertain. Deletions cut 0 bases from V and 5 bases from J, with 8 bases between. This CDR3 has 14 amino acids. This CDR3 is CARSLDRSNEKLFF. The CDR3 region has the DNA TGTGCCAGAAGCTTGGACAGGTCGAATGAAAAACTGTTTTTT.

The chain joins TRBV28 to TRBJ2-7; possible D gene TRBD1, 5 bases. Per the germline V gene, CDR1 is MDHEN and CDR2 is SYDVKM. V lost 8 bases and J 3 bases, leaving 8 bases between the germline ends. The CDR3 is made up of 11 amino acids. CDR3 loop: CASGQGYEQYF. In DNA, the CDR3 is TGTGCCAGCGGGCAGGGCTACGAGCAGTACTTC.

The chain links TRBV7-8 to TRBJ2-5; D is unresolved. The germline V gene encodes CDR1 SGHVS and CDR2 FQNEAQ. The CDR3 covers 13 residues. V lost 3 bases, J lost 4 bases, and 9 bases lay in between. This chain's CDR3 is CASSFFLLETQYF. The CDR3 region has the DNA TGTGCCAGCAGCTTTTTCCTCTTAGAGACCCAGTACTTC.